These T cell receptor beta chains were read from a single sample in a study of CD8+ T cells in alopecia areata. Assay used: immunoSEQ multiplex PCR; TCRdb lists only in-frame clones, some missing. This sample has under 250,000 clones; roughly 57% occur once, and the top ten carry just over 0.45%. The material was CD4+ T cells sorted from blood, obtained at week 0. These receptors were obtained from a human donor with alopecia areata. CDR3s include the opening cysteine and the closing phenylalanine or tryptophan. The D gene is left open where the match is weak. Clone size, where shown, is once, few, many, or a class for clones that have expanded.

TRBD2,TRBV10-3,TRBJ2-1,once,TGTGCCATCAGTGACCGGCCTGGGACTAGCGGGGTCCGTACTTTCTTC,CAISDRPGTSGVRTFF
.,TRBV30,TRBJ2-3,few,TGTGCCTGGAGTGTATCTAGCAGGGATACGCAGTATTTT,CAWSVSSRDTQYF
.,TRBV2,TRBJ2-3,.,TGTGCCAGCCTACTTAGACACCCCAGGGTCCCCACAGATACGCAGTATTTT,CASLLRHPRVPTDTQYF
TRBD1,TRBV6-5,TRBJ2-7,.,TGTGCCATCAGGACAGGGTTAAAGCAGTACTTC,CAIRTGLKQYF
.,TRBV7-9,TRBJ2-5,.,TGTGCCAGCATCGGGGGGCTTCAAGAGACCCAGTACTTC,CASIGGLQETQYF
.,TRBV7-9,TRBJ1-2,.,TGTGCCAGCAGCTTAAACGTGTATGGCTACACCTTC,CASSLNVYGYTF
.,TRBV29-1,TRBJ2-5,.,TGCAGCGTTGACAGTGAGGATAGAGAGACCCAGTACTTC,CSVDSEDRETQYF
.,TRBV7-9,TRBJ2-1,.,TGTGCCAGCAGCTTGTCTGGTATGAGGGATGAGCAGTTCTTC,CASSLSGMRDEQFF
TRBD2,TRBV29-1,TRBJ2-3,.,TGCAGCGGCGCCCTACTAGCGGGAGTTGGTGATACGCAGTATTTT,CSGALLAGVGDTQYF
.,TRBV25-1,TRBJ2-7,.,TGTGCCAGCAGTGAATTTCCGGACGAGCAGTACTTC,CASSEFPDEQYF
TRBD1,TRBV19,TRBJ1-2,.,TGTGCCAGTAGACCGGACAGGAGAGACTATGGCTACACCTTC,CASRPDRRDYGYTF
TRBD1,TRBV27,TRBJ1-2,.,TGTGCCAGCAGTTGGGACAGAACCTATGGCTACACCTTC,CASSWDRTYGYTF
.,TRBV30,TRBJ1-1,few,TGTGCCTGGAGTGTACGCAGGAACACTGAAGCTTTCTTT,CAWSVRRNTEAFF
TRBD2,TRBV6-1,TRBJ2-4,.,TGTGCCAGCACCCCTGCGGGGGTGGGGAACATTCAGTACTTC,CASTPAGVGNIQYF
.,TRBV29-1,TRBJ1-2,few,TGCAGCGTTGAACGGGTGGATGGCTACACCTTC,CSVERVDGYTF
.,TRBV9,TRBJ2-1,few,TGTGCCAGCAGCCCTCATGGGAAGGACAGCCAGGAGTTCTTC,CASSPHGKDSQEFF
.,TRBV29-1,TRBJ2-3,.,TGCAGCGTCTCCCGCACAGATACGCAGTATTTT,CSVSRTDTQYF
.,TRBV18,TRBJ2-7,once,TGTGCCAGCTCCCGGGGCGACTCCGGGGAGCAGTACTTC,CASSRGDSGEQYF
.,TRBV4-2,TRBJ1-4,once,TGTGCCAGCAGCCCCAAACCAACTAATGAAAAACTGTTTTTT,CASSPKPTNEKLFF
TRBD1,TRBV7-9,TRBJ1-6,.,TGTGCCAGCAGCTTAGCGGGACAGAATTCACCCCTCCACTTT,CASSLAGQNSPLHF
.,TRBV29-1,TRBJ2-5,.,TGCAGCGTGACCGGACGGGTCAGAAAAGAGACCCAGTACTTC,CSVTGRVRKETQYF
.,TRBV10-3,TRBJ2-1,few,TGTGCCATCAGTGGCATGCAAAGCTCCTACAATGAGCAGTTCTTC,CAISGMQSSYNEQFF
TRBD1,TRBV29-1,TRBJ1-1,.,TGCAGCGTTGGAGGGGCAGGGGGCCCGAACACTGAAGCTTTCTTT,CSVGGAGGPNTEAFF
.,TRBV7-3,TRBJ1-1,few,TGTGCCAGCAGCCCCTCCCGACTAGATGAAGCTTTCTTT,CASSPSRLDEAFF
.,TRBV14,TRBJ2-5,few,TGTGCCAGCAGCCAGCCCGGGACCACTGTTCAGACCCAGTACTTC,CASSQPGTTVQTQYF
.,TRBV19,TRBJ1-1,.,TGTGCCAGTAGTATGACAGGGAACACTGAAGCTTTCTTT,CASSMTGNTEAFF
.,TRBV7-8,TRBJ1-1,.,TGTGCCAGCAGCTTAGAGCGGGGGGGGAACACTGAAGCTTTCTTT,CASSLERGGNTEAFF
.,TRBV30,TRBJ1-1,.,TGTGCTTTGGAATCAGCTGAAGCTTTCTTT,CALESAEAFF
.,TRBV12-5,TRBJ1-1,.,TGTGCTAGTGTGGCTCAGGCATACACTGAAGCTTTCTTT,CASVAQAYTEAFF